Listed below are T cell receptor beta chains from one sample, sequenced in a study of control samples from healthy donors and cancer patients. Generated by immunoSEQ multiplex PCR, the TCRdb table keeps only in-frame clones and is missing some. The sample includes tens of thousands of clones, just under 90% of them seen just once. Sequenced input: blood. The receptors come from a man in his fifties in good health. The CDR3 runs from the conserved cysteine through the conserved F or W. The D gene is left open where the match is weak. Clone size is given for some rows only: seen once, a few or many times, or a class if the clone is expanded.

j_gene	v_gene	len	abundance	d_gene	CDR3nt	CDR3aa
TRBJ1-3	TRBV6-5	15	NA	NA	TGTGCCAGCAGTTTAGGACTTCCGACGGGAAACACCATATATTTT	CASSLGLPTGNTIYF
TRBJ1-1	TRBV6-5	14	once	TRBD1	TGTGCCAGCACCGGACAGGGAGGGAACACTGAAGCTTTCTTT	CASTGQGGNTEAFF
TRBJ1-6	TRBV30	15	NA	TRBD1	TGTGCCTGGAGTCCATGGGACAGCGATAATTCACCCCTCCACTTT	CAWSPWDSDNSPLHF
TRBJ1-3	TRBV7-8	15	NA	NA	TGTGCCAGCAGAAGAAACAGGGACTCTGGAAACACCATATATTTT	CASRRNRDSGNTIYF
TRBJ2-7	TRBV10-3	15	NA	TRBD2	TGTGCCATCAGTGCTAGCGGGGGTTTCTCCTACGAGCAGTACTTC	CAISASGGFSYEQYF
TRBJ2-7	TRBV12-5	15	few	NA	TGTGCTAGTGGGCCACTGGTGATGGGACGGTCCGAGCAGTACTTC	CASGPLVMGRSEQYF
TRBJ2-7	TRBV11-2	13	NA	TRBD1	TGTGCCAGCAGCCTGGACAGGGTGGGCGAGCAGTACTTC	CASSLDRVGEQYF
TRBJ2-1	TRBV5-6	15	NA	NA	TGTGCCAGCAGCTCGCTCCTAAACGGTAACAATGAGCAGTTCTTC	CASSSLLNGNNEQFF
TRBJ2-7	TRBV10-2	12	NA	TRBD2	TGCGCCAGCAGGGGACTAGCGGACGAGCAGTACTTC	CASRGLADEQYF
TRBJ2-1	TRBV5-5	11	NA	NA	TGTGCCAGCAGCCCCTTGGATGAGCAGTTCTTC	CASSPLDEQFF
TRBJ1-5	TRBV6-5	15	once	NA	TGTGCCAGCAGTTTGGACTCTTATAGCAATCAGCCCCAGCATTTT	CASSLDSYSNQPQHF
TRBJ2-7	TRBV7-8	15	once	NA	TGTGCCAGCAGCTTAGACTACTCCTTCTCCTACGAGCAGTACTTC	CASSLDYSFSYEQYF
TRBJ2-1	TRBV6-4	16	NA	NA	TGTGCCAGCAGTGACTCAATACGGGCCTCCTACAATGAGCAGTTCTTC	CASSDSIRASYNEQFF
TRBJ1-4	TRBV5-8	16	NA	NA	TGTGCCAGCAGCTTCGGGAAGCATTCAACTAATGAAAAACTGTTTTTT	CASSFGKHSTNEKLFF
TRBJ2-7	TRBV2	15	NA	TRBD1	TGTGCCAGCAGCATGGACAGGGGAAGCGCCTACGAGCAGTACTTC	CASSMDRGSAYEQYF
TRBJ2-7	TRBV11-2	18	NA	TRBD2	TGTGCCAGCAGCTTAGAGGGCAGACTAGCGGGGACCTCCTACGAGCAGTACTTC	CASSLEGRLAGTSYEQYF
TRBJ2-7	TRBV5-4	13	few	TRBD1	TGTGCCAGCAGCTTGACAGGGGTGGGCGAGCAGTACTTC	CASSLTGVGEQYF
TRBJ1-5	TRBV28	12	NA	NA	TGTGCCAGCAAACCTGGCAATCAGCCCCAGCATTTT	CASKPGNQPQHF
TRBJ1-1	TRBV15	13	few	NA	TGTGCCACCAGCAGGGAGGGTAACACTGAAGCTTTCTTT	CATSREGNTEAFF
TRBJ2-7	TRBV15	13	NA	NA	TGTGCCACCAGCAGAGATCCATTCTACGAGCAGTACTTC	CATSRDPFYEQYF
TRBJ1-5	TRBV6-4	15	NA	NA	TGTGCCAGCATGGGGAACAGGGATACCAATCAGCCCCAGCATTTT	CASMGNRDTNQPQHF
TRBJ1-3	TRBV5-8	16	NA	NA	TGTGCCAGCAGCCCCCGGACGGTATCAGCTGGAAACACCATATATTTT	CASSPRTVSAGNTIYF
TRBJ1-2	TRBV5-4	14	NA	TRBD1	TGTGCCAGCAGCTGGGGACAGGAGCTTTATGGCTACACCTTC	CASSWGQELYGYTF
TRBJ1-5	TRBV27	13	NA	NA	TGTGCCAGCAGTTTATCGTACGATCAGCCCCAGCATTTT	CASSLSYDQPQHF
TRBJ1-1	TRBV6-5	15	NA	TRBD1	TGTGCCAGCAGTTCCCCGGGACAGGGGAACACTGAAGCTTTCTTT	CASSSPGQGNTEAFF
TRBJ1-5	TRBV19	12	NA	NA	TGTGCCAGCCAGAGGGTTAATCAGCCCCAGCATTTT	CASQRVNQPQHF
TRBJ1-6	TRBV6-5	15	NA	NA	TGTGCCAGCAGCCTTTCAGGGTTACATAATTCACCCCTCCACTTT	CASSLSGLHNSPLHF
TRBJ1-2	TRBV14	14	NA	NA	TGTGCCAGCAGCCAAGTGAACATACGATACGGCTACACCTTC	CASSQVNIRYGYTF
TRBJ2-1	TRBV15	15	NA	NA	TGTGCCACCAGCAGAGTGCGGGGTTCCTACAATGAGCAGTTCTTC	CATSRVRGSYNEQFF
TRBJ2-2	TRBV30	19	NA	NA	TGTGCCTGGAGTGTGAATTTTGCCGTCGGGACCTACAACACCGGGGAGCTGTTTTTT	CAWSVNFAVGTYNTGELFF
TRBJ2-2	TRBV6-1	18	NA	NA	TGTGCCAGCAGTGTAGAGGCCCCTCGGTGGCCCAGGGCCGGGGAGCTGTTTTTT	CASSVEAPRWPRAGELFF
TRBJ2-5	TRBV3-1/TRBV3-2	15	NA	NA	TGTGCCAGCAGCCAAGATCGTAGCGGTCAAGAGACCCAGTACTTC	CASSQDRSGQETQYF
TRBJ1-2	TRBV30	14	NA	NA	TGTGCCTGGAGTGTACTCGGGATTTACTATGGCTACACCTTC	CAWSVLGIYYGYTF
TRBJ2-7	TRBV5-1	15	NA	TRBD2	TGCGCCAGCAGCGAACAAGCGGGGGGCCGTTACGAGCAGTACTTC	CASSEQAGGRYEQYF
TRBJ1-5	TRBV19	14	NA	NA	TGTGCCAGTAGTATGGGGGAGGGCAATCAGCCCCAGCATTTT	CASSMGEGNQPQHF
TRBJ1-1	TRBV14	14	NA	NA	TGTGCCAGCAGCCAAGAGCGGCTGTCCACTGAAGCTTTCTTT	CASSQERLSTEAFF
TRBJ2-6	TRBV19	15	NA	NA	TGTGCCAGTAGTATGGGGGGGCGGGGGGCCAACGTCCTGACTTTC	CASSMGGRGANVLTF
TRBJ1-5	TRBV25-1	15	NA	NA	TGTGCCAGCAGTGATTCCGCAGGGGGCAATCAGCCCCAGCATTTT	CASSDSAGGNQPQHF
TRBJ1-1	TRBV12-3/TRBV12-4	11	NA	NA	TGTGCCAGCAGTAGGGGCACTGAAGCTTTCTTT	CASSRGTEAFF
TRBJ2-5	TRBV11-3	17	NA	TRBD2	TGTGCCAGCAGCTTAGTTGTGACTAGCGGAGACCAAGAGACCCAGTACTTC	CASSLVVTSGDQETQYF
TRBJ1-1	TRBV7-9	14	NA	TRBD1	TGTGCCAGCAGATATGGACAGGCGAACACTGAAGCTTTCTTT	CASRYGQANTEAFF
TRBJ1-4	TRBV24-1	12	NA	NA	TGTGCCACCAGTGAAGGTAGGGAAAAACTGTTTTTT	CATSEGREKLFF